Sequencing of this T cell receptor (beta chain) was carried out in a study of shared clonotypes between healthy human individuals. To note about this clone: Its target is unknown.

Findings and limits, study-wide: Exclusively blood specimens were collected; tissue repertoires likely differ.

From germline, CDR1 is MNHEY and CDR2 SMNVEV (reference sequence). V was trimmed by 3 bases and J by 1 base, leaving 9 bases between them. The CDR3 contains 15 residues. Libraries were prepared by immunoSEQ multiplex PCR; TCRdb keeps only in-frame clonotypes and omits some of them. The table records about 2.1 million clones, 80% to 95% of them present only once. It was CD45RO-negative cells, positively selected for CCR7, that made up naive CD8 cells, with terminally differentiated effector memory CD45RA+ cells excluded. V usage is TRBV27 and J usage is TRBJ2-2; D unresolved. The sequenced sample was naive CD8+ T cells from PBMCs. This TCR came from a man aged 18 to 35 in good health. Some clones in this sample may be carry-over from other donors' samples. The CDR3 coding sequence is TGTGCCAGCAGTTTTTATCTTCGGAACACCGGGGAGCTGTTTTTT. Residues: CASSFYLRNTGELFF.